This T cell receptor (beta chain) was documented in a study of control samples from healthy donors and cancer patients. Libraries were prepared by immunoSEQ multiplex PCR; TCRdb keeps only in-frame clonotypes and omits some of them. This table has approximately 89,000 clones, more than 75% appearing once. From germline, CDR1 is MNHEY and CDR2 SVGAGI. This CDR3 comprises 15 residues. Trimming took 4 bases from V and 4 from J; bases not matched to a gene: 6. The V call is TRBV6-5, the J call TRBJ2-1, with 8 bases identical to TRBD2. Sequencing was carried out using blood. The sequence was obtained from a man aged 30 to 39 in good health. The CDR3 region is CASSFPGGAYNEQFF. The CDR3 bases are TGTGCCAGCAGTTTTCCCGGGGGGGCTTACAATGAGCAGTTCTTC.